This TCR beta chain derives from a study of blood T cells in healthy people across ages. Regarding the study as a whole: Fewer expanded clones and more diversity marked long-lived versus aged donors.

Trimming pared 8 bases from V and 5 bases from J, leaving 21 bases between. This CDR3 comprises 15 residues. Germline assignment: CDR1 ENHRY and CDR2 SYGVKD. In regard to this clonotype: The antigen is unknown.

It was with a sample-barcoded 5' primer and a J-beta primer mix that a second PCR of about 6 to 12 cycles was run. Each cDNA molecule carried a tag from a template-switch adaptor that contained 12 random nucleotides. All samples gave at least 2.5 million CDR3-containing paired-end reads. Each CDR3 protein is one row after TCRdb ran MiXCR on the 5' RACE reads. Of hundreds of thousands of distinct CDR3 sequences in the sample, about 54% were seen once. The material sequenced was blood. The chain is built from TRBV10-3 and TRBJ1-2; a weak D match, TRBD1 (6 bases). The TCR comes from a man between 60 and 70 years old in good health. CDR3 in DNA: TGTGCCATCCTAGAACCGTCGGGGGCAGATTATGGCTACACCTTC. This gives the protein CAILEPSGADYGYTF.